This record concerns one T cell receptor (beta chain) sequence. What it binds is not known. Together with a sample-barcoded 5' primer, a J-beta primer mix was included in a second PCR lasting about 6 to 11 cycles. Each of the cDNA molecules was tagged by a template-switch adaptor with 12 random nucleotides. Per sample, CDR3-containing paired-end reads numbered at least 2.5 million. MiXCR, run by TCRdb on the 5' RACE reads, gives a single entry per CDR3 protein. The data show approximately 850,000 distinct CDR3 sequences, roughly 64% seen once. These data belong to a study of blood T cells in healthy people across ages. Study-wide results and caveats: PBMCs left unsorted prevented a conclusive naive versus antigen-experienced comparison. TCR beta diversity was tightly associated with the proportion of naive T cells.

This CDR3 spans 15 amino acids. The V end was cut by 3 bases, the J end by 2 bases, with 12 bases between. Germline CDR1 reads SGHTA; CDR2 reads FQGNSA. This clonotype originated in a man between 25 and 39 years old in good health. This chain connects TRBV7-2 to TRBJ2-3; a possible D gene is TRBD2 (6 bases). Sample: blood. CDR3 coding DNA: TGTGCCAGCAGCTTCGGGACTGCTCACACAGATACGCAGTATTTT. Amino acids: CASSFGTAHTDTQYF.